What follows describes a single T cell receptor (beta chain). This sample was included in a study of blood T cell repertoires in COVID-19. V lost 0 bases, J lost 4 bases, and 7 bases lay in between. This CDR3 comprises 13 residues. Germline V gene sequence: CDR1 LNHNV, CDR2 YYDKDF (reference sequence). Repertoires were generated with immunoSEQ multiplex PCR, while TCRdb's copy carries only in-frame clones and drops some. Found here are approximately 250,000 clones, roughly 91% of them singletons; the top ten hold under 5%. Participants were aged about 18 to 95 years, lived in 25 or so US areas, and enrolled virtually.

The clonotype comes from a woman in her twenties or thirties who had recovered from COVID-19. Sequencing was carried out using PBMCs or T cells enriched from blood (not recorded which). This sequence joins TRBV15 and TRBJ2-7, with D uncertain. CDR3 sequence (DNA): TGTGCCACCAGCAGAGATTACACGTACGAGCAGTACTTC. It codes for CATSRDYTYEQYF.